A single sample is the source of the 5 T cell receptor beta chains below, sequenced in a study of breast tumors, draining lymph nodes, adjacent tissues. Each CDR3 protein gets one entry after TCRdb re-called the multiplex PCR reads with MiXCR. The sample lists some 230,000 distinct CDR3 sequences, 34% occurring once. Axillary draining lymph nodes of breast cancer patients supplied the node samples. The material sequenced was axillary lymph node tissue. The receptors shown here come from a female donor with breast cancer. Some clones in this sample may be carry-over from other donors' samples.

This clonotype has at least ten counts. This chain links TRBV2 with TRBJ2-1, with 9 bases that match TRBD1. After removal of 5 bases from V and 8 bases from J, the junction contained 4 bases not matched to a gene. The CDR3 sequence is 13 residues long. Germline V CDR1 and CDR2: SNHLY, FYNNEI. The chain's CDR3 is CASSQDRGDEQFF. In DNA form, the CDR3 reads TGTGCCAGCAGTCAGGACAGGGGCGATGAGCAGTTCTTC.

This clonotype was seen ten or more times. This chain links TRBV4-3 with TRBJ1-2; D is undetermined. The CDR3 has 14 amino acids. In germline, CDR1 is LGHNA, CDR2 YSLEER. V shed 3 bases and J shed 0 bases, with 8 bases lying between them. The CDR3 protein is CASSQALANYGYTF. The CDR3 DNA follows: TGCGCCAGCAGCCAGGCACTAGCTAACTATGGCTACACCTTC.

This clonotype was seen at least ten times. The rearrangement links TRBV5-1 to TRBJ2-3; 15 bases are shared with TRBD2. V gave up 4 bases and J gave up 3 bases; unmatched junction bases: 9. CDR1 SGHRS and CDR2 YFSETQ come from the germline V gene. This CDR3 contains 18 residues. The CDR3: CASSRGLAGGPETDTQYF. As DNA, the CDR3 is TGCGCCAGCAGCCGTGGACTAGCGGGGGGGCCCGAGACAGATACGCAGTATTTT. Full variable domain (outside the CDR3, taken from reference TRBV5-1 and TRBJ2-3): KAGVTQTPRYLIKTRGQQVTLSCSPISGHRSVSWYQQTPGQGLQFLFEYFSETQRNKGNFPGRFSGRQFSNSRSEMNVSTLELGDSALYLCASSRGLAGGPETDTQYFGPGTRLTVL.

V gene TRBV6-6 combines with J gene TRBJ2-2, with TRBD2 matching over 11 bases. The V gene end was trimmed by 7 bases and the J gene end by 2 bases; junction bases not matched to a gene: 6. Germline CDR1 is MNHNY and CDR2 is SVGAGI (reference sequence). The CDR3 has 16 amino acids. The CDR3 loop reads CASNPLAGENTGELFF. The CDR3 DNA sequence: TGTGCCAGCAATCCACTAGCGGGGGAAAACACCGGGGAGCTGTTTTTT.

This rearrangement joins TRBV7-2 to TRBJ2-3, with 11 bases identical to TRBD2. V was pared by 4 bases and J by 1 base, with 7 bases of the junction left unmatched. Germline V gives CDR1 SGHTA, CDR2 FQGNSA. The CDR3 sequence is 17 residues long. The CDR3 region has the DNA TGTGCCAGCAGCTACCAACCGGGACTAGCGGGCACAGATACGCAGTATTTT. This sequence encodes CASSYQPGLAGTDTQYF.